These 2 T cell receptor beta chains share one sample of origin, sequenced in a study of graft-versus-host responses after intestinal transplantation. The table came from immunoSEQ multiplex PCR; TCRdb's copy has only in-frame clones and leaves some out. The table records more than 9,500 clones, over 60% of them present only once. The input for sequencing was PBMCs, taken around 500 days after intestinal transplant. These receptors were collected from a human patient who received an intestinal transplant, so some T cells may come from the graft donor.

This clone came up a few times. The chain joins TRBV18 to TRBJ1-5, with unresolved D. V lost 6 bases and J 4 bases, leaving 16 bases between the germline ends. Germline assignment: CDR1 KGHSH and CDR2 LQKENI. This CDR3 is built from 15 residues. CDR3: CASSPTKIPNQPQHF. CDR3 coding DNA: TGTGCCAGCTCTCCCACGAAGATCCCAAATCAGCCCCAGCATTTT.

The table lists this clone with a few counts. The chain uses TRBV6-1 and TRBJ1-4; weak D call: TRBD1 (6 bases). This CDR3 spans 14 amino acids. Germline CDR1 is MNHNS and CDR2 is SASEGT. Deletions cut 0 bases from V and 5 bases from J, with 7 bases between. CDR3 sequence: CASSEATGNEKLFF. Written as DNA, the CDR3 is TGTGCCAGCAGTGAAGCCACAGGGAATGAAAAACTGTTTTTT.